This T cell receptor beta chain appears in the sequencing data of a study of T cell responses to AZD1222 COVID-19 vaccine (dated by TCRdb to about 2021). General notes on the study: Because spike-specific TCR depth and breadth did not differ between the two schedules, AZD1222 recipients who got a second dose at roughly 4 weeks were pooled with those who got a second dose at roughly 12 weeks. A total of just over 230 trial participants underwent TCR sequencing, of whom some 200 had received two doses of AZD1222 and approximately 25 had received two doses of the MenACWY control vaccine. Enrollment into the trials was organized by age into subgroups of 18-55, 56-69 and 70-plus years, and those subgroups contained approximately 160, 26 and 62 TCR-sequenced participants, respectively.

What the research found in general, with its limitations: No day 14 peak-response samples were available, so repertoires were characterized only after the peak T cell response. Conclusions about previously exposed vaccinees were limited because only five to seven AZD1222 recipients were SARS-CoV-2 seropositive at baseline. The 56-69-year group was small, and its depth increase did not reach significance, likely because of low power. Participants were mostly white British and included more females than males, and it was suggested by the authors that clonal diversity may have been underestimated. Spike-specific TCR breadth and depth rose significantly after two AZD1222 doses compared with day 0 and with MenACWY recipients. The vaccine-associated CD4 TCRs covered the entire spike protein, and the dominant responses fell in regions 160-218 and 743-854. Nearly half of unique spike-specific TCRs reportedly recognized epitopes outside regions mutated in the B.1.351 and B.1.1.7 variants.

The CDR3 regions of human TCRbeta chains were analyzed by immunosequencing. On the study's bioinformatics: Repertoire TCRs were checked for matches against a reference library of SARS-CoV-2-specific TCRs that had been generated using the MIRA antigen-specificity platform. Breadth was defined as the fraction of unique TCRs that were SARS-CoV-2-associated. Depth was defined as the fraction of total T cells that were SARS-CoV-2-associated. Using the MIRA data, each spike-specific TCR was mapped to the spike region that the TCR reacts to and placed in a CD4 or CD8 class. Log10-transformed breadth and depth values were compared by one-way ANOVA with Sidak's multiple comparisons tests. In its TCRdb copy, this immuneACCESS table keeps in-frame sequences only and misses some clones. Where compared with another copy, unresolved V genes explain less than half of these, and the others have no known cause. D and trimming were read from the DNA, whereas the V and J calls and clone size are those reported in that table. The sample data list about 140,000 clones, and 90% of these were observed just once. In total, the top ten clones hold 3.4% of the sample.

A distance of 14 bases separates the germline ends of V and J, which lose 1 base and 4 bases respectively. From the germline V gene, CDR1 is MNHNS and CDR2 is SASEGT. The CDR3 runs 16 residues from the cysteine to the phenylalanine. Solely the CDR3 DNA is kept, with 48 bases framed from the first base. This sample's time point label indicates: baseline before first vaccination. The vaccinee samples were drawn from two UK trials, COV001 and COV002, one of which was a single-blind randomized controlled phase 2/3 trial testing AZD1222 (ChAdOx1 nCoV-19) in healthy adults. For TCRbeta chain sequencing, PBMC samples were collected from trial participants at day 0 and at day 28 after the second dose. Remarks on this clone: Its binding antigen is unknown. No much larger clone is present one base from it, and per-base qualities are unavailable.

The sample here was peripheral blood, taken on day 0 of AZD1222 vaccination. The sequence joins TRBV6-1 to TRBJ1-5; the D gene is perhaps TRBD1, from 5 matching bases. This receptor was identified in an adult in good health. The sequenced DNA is TGTGCCAGCAGTGAAGTGCCGGGGGGAACTAATCAGCCCCAGCATTTT. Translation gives CASSEVPGGTNQPQHF.